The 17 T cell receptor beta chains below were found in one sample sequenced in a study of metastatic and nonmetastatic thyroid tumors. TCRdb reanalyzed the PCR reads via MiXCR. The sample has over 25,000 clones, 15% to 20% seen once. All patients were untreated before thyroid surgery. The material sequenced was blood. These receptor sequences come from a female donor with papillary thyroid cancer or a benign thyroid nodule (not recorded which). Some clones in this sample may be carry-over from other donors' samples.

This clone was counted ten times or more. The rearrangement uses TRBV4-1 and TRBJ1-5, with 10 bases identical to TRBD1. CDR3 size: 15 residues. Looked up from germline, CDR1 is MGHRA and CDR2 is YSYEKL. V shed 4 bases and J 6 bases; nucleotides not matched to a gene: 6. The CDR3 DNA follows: TGCGCCAGCAGCCGCGGACAGGGGGAGGCTCAGCCCCAGCATTTT. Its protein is CASSRGQGEAQPQHF.

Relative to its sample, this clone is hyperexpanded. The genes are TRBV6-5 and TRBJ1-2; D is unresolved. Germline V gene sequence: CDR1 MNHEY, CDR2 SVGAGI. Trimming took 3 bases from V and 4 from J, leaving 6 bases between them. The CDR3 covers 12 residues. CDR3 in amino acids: CASSYGTYGYTF. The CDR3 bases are TGTGCCAGCAGTTATGGTACCTATGGCTACACCTTC.

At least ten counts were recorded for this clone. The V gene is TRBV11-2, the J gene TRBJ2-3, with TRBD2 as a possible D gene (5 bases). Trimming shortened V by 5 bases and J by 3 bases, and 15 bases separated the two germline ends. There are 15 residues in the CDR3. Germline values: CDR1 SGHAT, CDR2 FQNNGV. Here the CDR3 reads CASSRSGGLTDTQYF. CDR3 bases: TGTGCCAGCAGCCGCTCCGGAGGTCTTACAGATACGCAGTATTTT.

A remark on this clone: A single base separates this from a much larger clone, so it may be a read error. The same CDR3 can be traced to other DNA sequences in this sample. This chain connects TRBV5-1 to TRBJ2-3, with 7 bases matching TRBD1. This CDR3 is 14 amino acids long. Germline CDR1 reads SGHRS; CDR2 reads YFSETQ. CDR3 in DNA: TGTGCCAGCAGCTCGCTGACAGGGACAGATACTCAGTATTTT. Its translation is CASSSLTGTDTQYF.

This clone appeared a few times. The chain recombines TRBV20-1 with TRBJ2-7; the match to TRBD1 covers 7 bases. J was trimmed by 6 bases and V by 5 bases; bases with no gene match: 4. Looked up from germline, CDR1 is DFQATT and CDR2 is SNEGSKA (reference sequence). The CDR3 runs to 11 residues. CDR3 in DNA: TGCAGTGCTCGACGGACAGGCGAGCAGTACTTC. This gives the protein CSARRTGEQYF.

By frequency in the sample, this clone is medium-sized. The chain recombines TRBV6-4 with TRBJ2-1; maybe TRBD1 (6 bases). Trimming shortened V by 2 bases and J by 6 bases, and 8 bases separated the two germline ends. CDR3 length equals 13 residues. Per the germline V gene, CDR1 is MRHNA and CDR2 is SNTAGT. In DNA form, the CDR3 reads TGTGCCAGCAGTGACCAAGGGGGCAATGAGCAGTTCTTC. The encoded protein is CASSDQGGNEQFF.

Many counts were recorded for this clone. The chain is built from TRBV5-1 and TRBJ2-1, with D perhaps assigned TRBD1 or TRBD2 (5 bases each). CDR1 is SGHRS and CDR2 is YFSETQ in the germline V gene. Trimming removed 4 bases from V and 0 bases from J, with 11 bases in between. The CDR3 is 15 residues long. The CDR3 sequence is CASSLGTSSYNEQFF. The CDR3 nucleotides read TGCGCCAGCAGCCTGGGGACGAGCTCCTACAATGAGCAGTTCTTC.

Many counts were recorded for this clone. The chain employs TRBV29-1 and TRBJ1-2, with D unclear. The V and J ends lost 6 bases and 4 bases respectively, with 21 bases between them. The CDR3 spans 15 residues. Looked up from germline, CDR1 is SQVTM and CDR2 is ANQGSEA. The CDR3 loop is CSVANLDTRIYGYTF. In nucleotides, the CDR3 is TGCAGCGTCGCGAACCTCGACACGCGAATCTATGGCTACACCTTC.

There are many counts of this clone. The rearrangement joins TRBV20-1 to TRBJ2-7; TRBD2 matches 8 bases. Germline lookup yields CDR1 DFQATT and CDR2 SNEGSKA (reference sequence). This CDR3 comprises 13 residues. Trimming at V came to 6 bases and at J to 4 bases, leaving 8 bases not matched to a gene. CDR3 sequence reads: CSATGGIKYEQYF. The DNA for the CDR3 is TGCAGTGCAACGGGGGGGATAAAATACGAGCAGTACTTC.

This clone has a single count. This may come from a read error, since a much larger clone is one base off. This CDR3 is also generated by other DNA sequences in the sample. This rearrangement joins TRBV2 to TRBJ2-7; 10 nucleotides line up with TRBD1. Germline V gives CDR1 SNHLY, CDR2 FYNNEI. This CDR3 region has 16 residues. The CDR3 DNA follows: TGCGCCAGCAGTGAATCCGGGGACAGGGGAACCTACGAGCAGTACTTC. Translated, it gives CASSESGDRGTYEQYF.

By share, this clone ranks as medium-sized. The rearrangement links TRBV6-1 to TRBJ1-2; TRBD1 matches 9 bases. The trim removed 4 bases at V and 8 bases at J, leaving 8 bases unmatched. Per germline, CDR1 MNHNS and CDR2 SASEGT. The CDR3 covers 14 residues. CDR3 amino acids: CASSGLYRGQGYTF. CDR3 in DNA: TGTGCCAGCAGTGGCTTATACAGGGGGCAGGGCTACACCTTC.

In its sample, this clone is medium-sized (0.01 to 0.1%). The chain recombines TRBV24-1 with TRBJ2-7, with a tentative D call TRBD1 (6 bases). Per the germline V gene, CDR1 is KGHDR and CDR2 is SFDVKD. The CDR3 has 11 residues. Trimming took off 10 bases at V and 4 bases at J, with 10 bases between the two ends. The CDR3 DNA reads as TGTGCCACGGGGGCCGAATACGAGCAGTACTTC. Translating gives CATGAEYEQYF.

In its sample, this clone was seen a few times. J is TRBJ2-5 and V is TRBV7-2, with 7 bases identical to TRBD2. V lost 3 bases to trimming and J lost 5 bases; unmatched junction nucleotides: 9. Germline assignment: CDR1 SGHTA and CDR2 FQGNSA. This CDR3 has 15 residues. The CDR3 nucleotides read TGTGCCAGCAGCTTTGGGGGGGAGAGTATCGAGACCCAGTACTTC. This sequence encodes CASSFGGESIETQYF. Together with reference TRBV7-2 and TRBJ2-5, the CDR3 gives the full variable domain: GAGVSQSPSNKVTEKGKDVELRCDPISGHTALYWYRQSLGQGLEFLIYFQGNSAPDKSGLPSDRFSAERTGGSVSTLTIQRTQQEDSAVYLCASSFGGESIETQYFGPGTRLLVL.

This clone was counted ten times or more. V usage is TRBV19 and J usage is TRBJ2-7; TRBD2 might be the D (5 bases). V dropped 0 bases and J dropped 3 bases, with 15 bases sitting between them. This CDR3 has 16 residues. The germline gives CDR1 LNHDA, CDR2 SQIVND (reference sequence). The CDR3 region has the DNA TGTGCCAGTAGTATAGATGGGAGCTTGGAAAGCTACGAGCAGTACTTC. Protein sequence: CASSIDGSLESYEQYF.

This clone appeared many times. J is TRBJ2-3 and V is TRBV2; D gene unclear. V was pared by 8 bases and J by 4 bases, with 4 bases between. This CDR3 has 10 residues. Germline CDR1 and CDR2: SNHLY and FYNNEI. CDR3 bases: TGTGCCAGCTACTCAGATACGCAGTATTTT. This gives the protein CASYSDTQYF.

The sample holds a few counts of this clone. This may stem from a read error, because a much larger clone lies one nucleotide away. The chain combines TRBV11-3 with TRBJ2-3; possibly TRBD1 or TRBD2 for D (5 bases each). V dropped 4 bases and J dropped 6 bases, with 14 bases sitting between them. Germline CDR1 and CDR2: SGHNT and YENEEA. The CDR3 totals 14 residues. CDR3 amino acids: CASSSNRGGDTQYF. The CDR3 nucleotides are TGTGCCAGCAGCTCGAATCGGGGCGGCGATACGCAGTATTTT.

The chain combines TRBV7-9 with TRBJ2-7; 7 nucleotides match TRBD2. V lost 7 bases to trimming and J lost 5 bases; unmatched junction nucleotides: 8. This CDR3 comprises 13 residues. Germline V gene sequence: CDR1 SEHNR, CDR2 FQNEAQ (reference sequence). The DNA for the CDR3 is TGTGCCAGCATCTACGCGGCGGGGGACGAGCAGTACTTC. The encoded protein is CASIYAAGDEQYF.